This TCR beta chain comes out of a study of cytomegalovirus exposure and HLA in healthy donors. Overall study context: In an early release, HLA-typed donors contributed roughly 85 million unique TCR sequences. Study conclusions and caveats: The investigators catalogued some 160 TCR beta chains as cytomegalovirus-associated. A few V segments could not be told apart, such as TRBV6-2 and TRBV6-3, and were left out. When presence/absence was analysed, sequencing depth was taken to be roughly uniform across donors.

As for this clone: Antigen: not known.

The V gene's germline CDR1 is MDHEN and CDR2 SYDVKM. The CDR3 contains 14 residues. Between the trimmed V and J ends, which lost 2 bases and 6 bases, there was a span of 13 bases. The PCR used 60 Vbeta and 13 Jbeta primers. Assay: immunoSEQ multiplex PCR; the TCRdb copy retains only in-frame clones and omits some. The sample carries 90,000 or so clones, roughly 63% recorded once. Sequenced material: PBMCs. The V gene is TRBV28, the J gene TRBJ1-1; D unclear. The receptor's source is a man aged 50 to 60 in good health and CMV-seronegative. As DNA, the CDR3 is TGTGCCAGCAGTTTAAGGCCCAGGTCTTCTGAAGCTTTCTTT. Amino acids: CASSLRPRSSEAFF.